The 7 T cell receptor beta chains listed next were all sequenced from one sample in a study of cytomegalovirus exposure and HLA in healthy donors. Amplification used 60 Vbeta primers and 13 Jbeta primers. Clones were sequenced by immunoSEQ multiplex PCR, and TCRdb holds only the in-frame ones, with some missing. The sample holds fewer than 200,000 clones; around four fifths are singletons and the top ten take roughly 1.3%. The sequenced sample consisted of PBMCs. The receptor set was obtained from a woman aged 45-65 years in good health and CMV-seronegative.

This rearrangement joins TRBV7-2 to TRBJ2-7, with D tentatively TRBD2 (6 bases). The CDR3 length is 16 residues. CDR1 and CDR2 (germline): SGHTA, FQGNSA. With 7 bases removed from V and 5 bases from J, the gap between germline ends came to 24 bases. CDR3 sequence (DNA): TGTGCCAGCACCCAAGGGGCGGGGCGTTTAAAGGACGAGCAGTACTTC. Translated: CASTQGAGRLKDEQYF.

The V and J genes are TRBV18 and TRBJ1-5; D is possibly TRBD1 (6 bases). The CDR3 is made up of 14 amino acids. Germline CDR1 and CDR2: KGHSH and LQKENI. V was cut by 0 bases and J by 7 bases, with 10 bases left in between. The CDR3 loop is CASSPPGQGQPQHF. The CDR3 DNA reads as TGTGCCAGCTCACCACCGGGCCAGGGGCAGCCCCAGCATTTT.

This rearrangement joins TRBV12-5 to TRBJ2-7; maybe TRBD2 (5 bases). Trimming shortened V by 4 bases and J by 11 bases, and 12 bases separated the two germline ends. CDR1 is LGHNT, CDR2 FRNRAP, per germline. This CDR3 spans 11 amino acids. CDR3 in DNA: TGTGCTAGTGGTTCCGGGGAAGTCGAGTACTTC. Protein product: CASGSGEVEYF.

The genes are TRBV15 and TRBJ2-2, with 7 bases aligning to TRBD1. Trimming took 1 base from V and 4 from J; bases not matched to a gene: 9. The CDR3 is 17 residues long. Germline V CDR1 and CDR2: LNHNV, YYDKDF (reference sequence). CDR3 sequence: CATSRGTTGKRTGELFF. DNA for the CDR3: TGTGCCACCAGCAGAGGGACGACAGGGAAGCGCACCGGGGAGCTGTTTTTT.

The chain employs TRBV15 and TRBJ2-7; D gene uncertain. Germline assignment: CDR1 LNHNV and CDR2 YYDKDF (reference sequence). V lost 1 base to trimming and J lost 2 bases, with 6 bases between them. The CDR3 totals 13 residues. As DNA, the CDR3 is TGTGCCACCAGCAGAGCCAGGACCTACGAGCAGTACTTC. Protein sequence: CATSRARTYEQYF.

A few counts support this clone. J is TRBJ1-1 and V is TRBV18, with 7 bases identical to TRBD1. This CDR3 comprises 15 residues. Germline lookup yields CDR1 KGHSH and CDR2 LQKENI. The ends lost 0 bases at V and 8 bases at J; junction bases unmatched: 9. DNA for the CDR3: TGTGCCAGCTCACCACCAACCACAGGGGCTTTAGAAGCTTTCTTT. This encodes CASSPPTTGALEAFF.

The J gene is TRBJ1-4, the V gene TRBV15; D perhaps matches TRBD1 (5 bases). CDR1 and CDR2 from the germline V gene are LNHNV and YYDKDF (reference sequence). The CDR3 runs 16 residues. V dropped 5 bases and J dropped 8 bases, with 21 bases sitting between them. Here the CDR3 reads CATSSFLGGVVEKLFF. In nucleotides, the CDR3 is TGTGCCACCAGCTCTTTCTTGGGAGGGGTTGTGGAAAAACTGTTTTTT.